The sequence of this T cell receptor (beta chain) was determined in a study of blood T cell repertoires in COVID-19. Study-level information: Italy, Spain and the United States were the sources of the convalescent and acute COVID-19 samples.

Germline assignment: CDR1 MNHEY and CDR2 SMNVEV (reference sequence). This CDR3 is 15 amino acids long. J was trimmed by 7 bases and V by 5 bases; bases with no gene match: 11. Per the study methods: Reference gene primers were amplified, and this amplification served to estimate nucleated cell counts. Data came from immunoSEQ multiplex PCR; TCRdb stores just in-frame clones and leaves some out. From that table come the V and J calls and clone size; the DNA was used to work out D and trimming. The repertoire has about 160,000 clones, approximately 88% of them found once; the top ten carry roughly 9%.

The sample consisted of peripheral blood. The origin of this receptor is a woman aged 80 or over with active or convalescent COVID-19. The chain is built from TRBV27 and TRBJ1-2; 9 positions match TRBD1. The CDR3 loop reads CASSATPGTGSGYTF. CDR3 DNA sequence: TGTGCCAGCAGTGCGACTCCCGGGACAGGGAGTGGCTACACCTTC.